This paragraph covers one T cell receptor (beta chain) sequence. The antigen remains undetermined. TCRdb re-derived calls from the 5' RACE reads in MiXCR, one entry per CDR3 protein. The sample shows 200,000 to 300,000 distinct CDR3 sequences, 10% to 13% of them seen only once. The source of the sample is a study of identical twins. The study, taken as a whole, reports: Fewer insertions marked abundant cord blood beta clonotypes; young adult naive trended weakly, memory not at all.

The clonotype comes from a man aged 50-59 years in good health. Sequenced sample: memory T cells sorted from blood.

The CDR3 DNA follows: TGTGCCATCAGTGAGATTGCAGGAGGCCTCCTTCAAGAGACCCAGTACTTC. Amino acid sequence: CAISEIAGGLLQETQYF. The chain uses TRBV10-3 and TRBJ2-5, with D maybe TRBD2 (5 bases). The CDR3 is 17 amino acids. Trimming shortened V by 2 bases and J by 2 bases, and 18 bases separated the two germline ends. From germline, CDR1 is ENHRY and CDR2 SYGVKD.